These T cell receptor beta chains were read from a single sample in a study of T cells in Graves' hyperthyroidism and ophthalmopathy. Via MiXCR, TCRdb re-called the multiplex PCR reads, giving one row per CDR3 protein. The sample has fewer than 450,000 distinct CDR3 sequences, about 18% seen once. Specimen: blood. These TCRs come from a woman aged 25 to 45 with Graves' hyperthyroidism that later progressed to Graves' ophthalmopathy. The CDR3 runs from the conserved cysteine through the conserved F or W. A D gene is named only where the DNA matches it firmly. Clone sizes are given selectively: once, few, many, or a class where the clone is expanded.

J: TRBJ1-1; size: -; D: -; V: TRBV20-1; CDR3: CSARESFTGRLNTEAFF; DNA: TGCAGTGCTAGAGAAAGTTTTACGGGCAGGCTGAACACTGAAGCTTTCTTT
J: TRBJ1-1; size: many; D: TRBD1; V: TRBV5-1; CDR3: CASSWGTGIEAFF; DNA: TGCGCCAGCAGCTGGGGGACAGGGATTGAAGCTTTCTTT
J: TRBJ2-5; size: many; D: -; V: TRBV5-1; CDR3: CARTLWSEAKRTQYF; DNA: TGCGCCAGAACCCTCTGGAGCGAGGCCAAGAGAACCCAGTACTTC
J: TRBJ1-1; size: many; D: -; V: TRBV4-1; CDR3: CASSQDLSREPYWGAFF; DNA: TGCGCCAGCAGCCAAGATTTATCGAGAGAGCCTTACTGGGGAGCTTTCTTT
J: TRBJ1-1; size: few; D: -; V: TRBV19; CDR3: CASMEDNTEAFF; DNA: TGTGCCAGTATGGAGGACAACACTGAAGCTTTCTTT
J: TRBJ2-7; size: -; D: TRBD2; V: TRBV5-6; CDR3: CASSLSPGTSAEQYF; DNA: TGTGCCAGCAGCTTGTCCCCCGGGACTAGCGCTGAGCAGTACTTC
J: TRBJ1-2; size: many; D: TRBD1; V: TRBV27; CDR3: CASSHRGGYTF; DNA: TGTGCCAGCAGTCACAGGGGTGGCTACACCTTC
J: TRBJ2-2; size: many; D: TRBD1; V: TRBV6-2/TRBV6-3; CDR3: CASSYPQGEVFPGELFF; DNA: TGTGCCAGCAGTTACCCCCAGGGGGAAGTTTTTCCCGGGGAGCTGTTTTTT
J: TRBJ2-3; size: -; D: -; V: TRBV11-2; CDR3: CASSSRDTSTDTQYF; DNA: TGTGCCAGCAGCTCCCGGGACACGAGCACAGATACGCAGTATTTT
J: TRBJ2-7; size: once; D: TRBD1; V: TRBV30; CDR3: CAWSWDREYEQYF; DNA: TGTGCCTGGAGTTGGGACAGGGAATACGAGCAGTACTTC
J: TRBJ2-7; size: many; D: -; V: TRBV6-2/TRBV6-3; CDR3: CASRDGAHYEQYF; DNA: TGTGCCAGCAGGGACGGGGCGCACTACGAGCAGTACTTC
J: TRBJ2-7; size: once; D: -; V: TRBV28; CDR3: CASSLSAEDYEQYF; DNA: TGTGCCAGCAGTTTATCCGCGGAAGACTACGAGCAGTACTTC
J: TRBJ1-2; size: few; D: TRBD1; V: TRBV15; CDR3: CATSRAQGDRYTF; DNA: TGTGCCACCAGCAGAGCCCAGGGGGATCGCTACACCTTC
J: TRBJ1-1; size: -; D: -; V: TRBV5-1; CDR3: CASSLRAGRFVEAFF; DNA: TGCGCCAGCAGCTTGCGCGCAGGGCGGTTCGTTGAAGCTTTCTTT
J: TRBJ2-3; size: many; D: -; V: TRBV24-1; CDR3: CATSDWPDTDTQYF; DNA: TGTGCCACCAGTGATTGGCCAGACACAGATACGCAGTATTTT
J: TRBJ2-3; size: many; D: TRBD1; V: TRBV7-8; CDR3: CASSLVAGGVGRTDTQYF; DNA: TGTGCCAGCAGCTTGGTGGCAGGGGGTGTTGGCCGCACAGATACGCAGTATTTT
J: TRBJ1-1; size: many; D: -; V: TRBV5-1; CDR3: CASSLRGTGRVTMNTEAFF; DNA: TGCGCCAGCAGCCTTCGCGGTACGGGAAGGGTTACAATGAACACTGAAGCTTTCTTT
J: TRBJ2-7; size: many; D: -; V: TRBV27; CDR3: CASSPSRSIYEQYF; DNA: TGTGCCAGCAGCCCCTCCCGGTCCATCTACGAGCAGTACTTC
J: TRBJ2-7; size: many; D: -; V: TRBV6-1; CDR3: CASKPDSYEQYF; DNA: TGTGCCAGCAAACCGGACAGCTACGAGCAGTACTTC
J: TRBJ2-1; size: -; D: -; V: TRBV20-1; CDR3: CSAINGASAYNEQFF; DNA: TGCAGTGCTATCAACGGCGCTAGCGCTTACAATGAGCAGTTCTTC
J: TRBJ2-1; size: many; D: -; V: TRBV5-6; CDR3: CASSPPGGSSYNEQFF; DNA: TGTGCCAGCAGCCCCCCCGGGGGAAGCTCCTACAATGAGCAGTTCTTC
J: TRBJ2-7; size: -; D: -; V: TRBV6-1; CDR3: CASISKGAAIYEQYF; DNA: TGTGCCAGCATCTCAAAAGGGGCTGCAATCTACGAGCAGTACTTC
J: TRBJ2-7; size: many; D: TRBD1; V: TRBV7-9; CDR3: CASSPPGGTYEQYF; DNA: TGTGCCAGCAGCCCGCCAGGGGGTACCTACGAGCAGTACTTC
J: TRBJ2-7; size: -; D: -; V: TRBV29-1; CDR3: CSVVGQMSSYEQYF; DNA: TGCAGCGTTGTCGGCCAAATGAGCTCCTACGAGCAGTACTTC
J: TRBJ2-5; size: many; D: TRBD2; V: TRBV6-1; CDR3: CASRHPLAGGPETQYF; DNA: TGTGCCAGCAGACACCCTTTAGCGGGGGGGCCGGAGACCCAGTACTTC
J: TRBJ1-3; size: many; D: -; V: TRBV18; CDR3: CASSPPPGFVGNTIYF; DNA: TGTGCCAGCTCACCACCTCCAGGGTTCGTTGGAAACACCATATATTTT
J: TRBJ2-4; size: -; D: -; V: TRBV28; CDR3: CASSLSAVAKNIQYF; DNA: TGTGCCAGCAGTTTATCGGCAGTAGCCAAAAACATTCAGTACTTC
J: TRBJ1-6; size: many; D: TRBD1; V: TRBV5-1; CDR3: CASSLVGTAYNSPLHF; DNA: TGCGCCAGCAGCTTGGTTGGGACAGCTTATAATTCACCCCTCCACTTT
J: TRBJ2-1; size: many; D: -; V: TRBV27; CDR3: CASSFVTDTGRQFF; DNA: TGTGCCAGCAGTTTTGTGACGGACACTGGCCGGCAGTTCTTC
J: TRBJ1-1; size: many; D: TRBD1; V: TRBV5-1; CDR3: CASSVTGGLNTEAFF; DNA: TGCGCCAGCAGCGTGACAGGGGGCCTGAACACTGAAGCTTTCTTT
J: TRBJ2-5; size: -; D: -; V: TRBV3-1; CDR3: CASSHYLSDTQETQYF; DNA: TGTGCCAGCAGCCACTATCTATCGGACACTCAAGAGACCCAGTACTTC
J: TRBJ1-1; size: many; D: -; V: TRBV29-1; CDR3: CSVGRMNTEAFF; DNA: TGCAGCGTTGGACGGATGAACACTGAAGCTTTCTTT
J: TRBJ2-1; size: many; D: TRBD2; V: TRBV28; CDR3: CASSYGRGSYNEQFF; DNA: TGTGCCAGCAGTTATGGGAGGGGCTCCTACAATGAGCAGTTCTTC
J: TRBJ2-7; size: few; D: TRBD1; V: TRBV20-1; CDR3: CSAGRVGRGYEQYF; DNA: TGCAGTGCTGGACGGGTTGGCAGGGGGTACGAGCAGTACTTC
J: TRBJ2-1; size: -; D: TRBD1; V: TRBV2; CDR3: CASRGGTGGHNEQFF; DNA: TGTGCCAGCAGGGGGGGGACAGGGGGCCACAATGAGCAGTTCTTC
J: TRBJ2-1; size: many; D: -; V: TRBV20-1; CDR3: CSAHGQGYNEQFF; DNA: TGCAGTGCCCATGGGCAGGGATACAATGAGCAGTTCTTC
J: TRBJ1-1; size: -; D: -; V: TRBV4-1; CDR3: CASSQGVVNTGAFF; DNA: TGCGCCAGCAGCCAAGGTGTCGTGAACACTGGAGCTTTCTTT
J: TRBJ2-1; size: few; D: -; V: TRBV7-8; CDR3: CASSSDWRQFF; DNA: TGTGCCAGCAGCTCGGACTGGAGGCAGTTCTTC
J: TRBJ1-1; size: few; D: -; V: TRBV4-2; CDR3: CASSREQQTTNTEAFF; DNA: TGTGCCAGCAGCCGCGAGCAACAGACGACGAACACTGAAGCTTTCTTT
J: TRBJ2-4; size: many; D: -; V: TRBV28; CDR3: CASSRGVLAKNIQYF; DNA: TGTGCCAGCAGCCGAGGGGTCCTAGCCAAAAACATTCAGTACTTC
J: TRBJ1-4; size: many; D: -; V: TRBV5-1; CDR3: CASSPMDPGGEKLFF; DNA: TGCGCCAGCAGCCCGATGGATCCCGGTGGGGAAAAACTGTTTTTT
J: TRBJ2-7; size: many; D: -; V: TRBV28; CDR3: CASSSGDLITYEQYF; DNA: TGTGCCAGCAGTTCGGGCGACCTTATAACCTACGAGCAGTACTTC
J: TRBJ1-5; size: few; D: -; V: TRBV20-1; CDR3: CSAAPGTSNQPQHF; DNA: TGCAGTGCGGCTCCGGGGACTTCAAATCAGCCCCAGCATTTT
J: TRBJ2-7; size: many; D: TRBD1; V: TRBV27; CDR3: CASGGQGAYEQYF; DNA: TGTGCCAGTGGGGGACAGGGGGCGTACGAGCAGTACTTC
J: TRBJ2-7; size: -; D: TRBD2; V: TRBV5-1; CDR3: CASHGGDYEQYF; DNA: TGCGCCAGCCACGGGGGGGACTACGAGCAGTACTTC
J: TRBJ1-6; size: many; D: -; V: TRBV5-1; CDR3: CASSLARTDNSPLHF; DNA: TGCGCCAGCAGCTTGGCCAGGACAGACAATTCACCCCTCCACTTT
J: TRBJ2-5; size: -; D: -; V: TRBV7-2; CDR3: CASSLVGDPRGETQYF; DNA: TGTGCCAGCAGCTTAGTCGGGGATCCGAGGGGGGAGACCCAGTACTTC
J: TRBJ1-1; size: many; D: -; V: TRBV7-9; CDR3: CASSLFTGFGDTEAFF; DNA: TGTGCCAGCAGCTTATTTACCGGGTTTGGTGACACTGAAGCTTTCTTT
J: TRBJ2-7; size: -; D: TRBD2; V: TRBV10-3; CDR3: CAISDPGLAGSYEQYF; DNA: TGTGCCATCAGTGACCCGGGACTAGCGGGGTCCTACGAGCAGTACTTC
J: TRBJ1-1; size: many; D: TRBD1; V: TRBV12-3/TRBV12-4; CDR3: CASSWTGGGLGTEAFF; DNA: TGTGCCAGCAGTTGGACAGGGGGAGGGTTGGGCACTGAAGCTTTCTTT
J: TRBJ2-2; size: many; D: -; V: TRBV6-1; CDR3: CASTRDRSGGELFF; DNA: TGTGCCAGCACCCGAGACAGGTCTGGCGGGGAGCTGTTTTTT
J: TRBJ2-1; size: -; D: -; V: TRBV28; CDR3: CASSPANYNEQFF; DNA: TGTGCCAGCAGTCCGGCTAACTACAATGAGCAGTTCTTC
J: TRBJ2-2; size: -; D: TRBD2; V: TRBV6-2/TRBV6-3; CDR3: CASSLLAGGPGELFF; DNA: TGTGCCAGCAGCCTACTAGCGGGGGGGCCCGGGGAGCTGTTTTTT
J: TRBJ2-3; size: -; D: TRBD2; V: TRBV20-1; CDR3: CSAKGLAGGISSTDTQYF; DNA: TGCAGTGCTAAGGGACTAGCGGGAGGAATATCTAGCACAGATACGCAGTATTTT
J: TRBJ2-7; size: -; D: TRBD1; V: TRBV12-3/TRBV12-4; CDR3: CASRDRDQGNEQYF; DNA: TGTGCCAGCAGAGACAGGGATCAGGGCAACGAGCAGTACTTC